This TCR beta chain was captured in a study of cytomegalovirus exposure and HLA in healthy donors. Every donor was a healthy person donating bone marrow. PCR primers comprised 60 Vbeta and 13 Jbeta primers. Some clones are missing from TCRdb's copy, which holds only in-frame ones; the method was immunoSEQ multiplex PCR. Recorded for this sample: more than 200,000 clones. Sample: PBMCs. The origin of this receptor is a woman aged 25-40 years in good health and CMV-seropositive.

CDR3 protein: CASSQGRRGTVPIQEYF. The CDR3 DNA follows: TGCGCCAGCAGCCAAGGAAGGAGGGGGACAGTCCCTATACAGGAGTACTTC. The chain has TRBV4-1 and TRBJ2-7, with D possibly being TRBD1 (7 bases). Germline values: CDR1 MGHRA, CDR2 YSYEKL. V was clipped by 1 base and J by 11 bases, with 27 bases between them. The CDR3 totals 17 residues.